These T cell receptor beta chains were read from a single sample in a study of OX40 agonist ivuxolimab in advanced cancers. Using immunoSEQ multiplex PCR, the repertoire was profiled, and TCRdb retains in-frame clones only, with some absent. The data show roughly 63,000 clones, with less than 90% seen just once and 3.4% held by the top ten. The sample was CD4+ or CD8+ T cells sorted from blood, taken in a trial of the OX40 agonist ivuxolimab. The receptors stem from an adult with an advanced solid tumor such as melanoma, head and neck, liver or kidney cancer. The CDR3 runs from the conserved cysteine through the conserved F or W.

j_gene: TRBJ1-1
v_gene: TRBV7-9
CDR3aa: CASSPRGGSRMNTEAFF

j_gene: TRBJ2-7
v_gene: TRBV18
CDR3aa: CASSTRTGGDEQYF

j_gene: TRBJ1-6
v_gene: TRBV30
CDR3aa: CAWRSGFSPLHF

j_gene: TRBJ2-7
v_gene: TRBV5-1
CDR3aa: CASSLGGGIDEQYF

j_gene: TRBJ2-1
v_gene: TRBV30
CDR3aa: CAWSVNNNEQFF

j_gene: TRBJ2-7
v_gene: TRBV30
CDR3aa: CAWTGRRPYYEQYF

j_gene: TRBJ2-1
v_gene: TRBV15
CDR3aa: CATSRGASSQGDNEQFF

j_gene: TRBJ1-2
v_gene: TRBV5-4
CDR3aa: CASSLNRGDYGYTF

j_gene: TRBJ1-6
v_gene: TRBV4-1
CDR3aa: CASSQGGGRVFFSPLHF

j_gene: TRBJ2-5
v_gene: TRBV5-1
CDR3aa: CASSTGTRTSGETQYF

j_gene: TRBJ1-3
v_gene: TRBV7-9
CDR3aa: CASSLDSFSGNTIYF

j_gene: TRBJ1-4
v_gene: TRBV6-6
CDR3aa: CASSDGTGREKLFF

j_gene: TRBJ2-3
v_gene: TRBV7-3
CDR3aa: CASSLKAAGSTDTQYF

j_gene: TRBJ2-5
v_gene: TRBV5-1
CDR3aa: CASSPGTGAQETQYF

j_gene: TRBJ2-1
v_gene: TRBV5-4
CDR3aa: CASSLAGRGYEQFF

j_gene: TRBJ2-2
v_gene: TRBV5-8
CDR3aa: CASSPGDYTGELFF

j_gene: TRBJ1-6
v_gene: TRBV5-5
CDR3aa: CASSRGQGSYNSPLHF

j_gene: TRBJ2-1
v_gene: TRBV9
CDR3aa: CASSPSGGVYNEQFF

j_gene: TRBJ2-7
v_gene: TRBV7-9
CDR3aa: CASSFMPAGDYEQYF

j_gene: TRBJ1-2
v_gene: TRBV4-1
CDR3aa: CASSAGDNYGYTF

j_gene: TRBJ2-1
v_gene: TRBV7-3
CDR3aa: CASSPQIQGAYNEQFF

j_gene: TRBJ1-2
v_gene: TRBV27
CDR3aa: CASRISGQQFQIRDGYPLSYTF

j_gene: TRBJ2-7
v_gene: TRBV5-6
CDR3aa: CASSHGTDSYEQYF

j_gene: TRBJ2-1
v_gene: TRBV2
CDR3aa: CASRSPDAVEEQFF

j_gene: TRBJ1-5
v_gene: TRBV18
CDR3aa: CASSGEPSNQPQHF

j_gene: TRBJ2-7
v_gene: TRBV7-2
CDR3aa: CASSAGLAAYEQYF

j_gene: TRBJ1-4
v_gene: TRBV28
CDR3aa: CASSPPGGNNEKLFF

j_gene: TRBJ2-5
v_gene: TRBV27
CDR3aa: CASGQGGGETQYF

j_gene: TRBJ2-5
v_gene: TRBV7-2
CDR3aa: CASSFKGLKTQYF